The 16 T cell receptor beta chains below all came from one sample that was sequenced in a study of blood T cells in healthy people across ages. Primed by a sample-barcoded 5' primer and a J-beta primer mix, a second PCR proceeded for roughly 7 to 11 cycles. A single record per CDR3 protein comes from TCRdb applying MiXCR to the 5' RACE reads. The sample lists approximately 1.5 million distinct CDR3 sequences, approximately 43% seen once, with about 4% in the top ten. Material for sequencing was blood. All receptors derive from a woman aged 18-29 years in good health.

CDR3 DNA sequence: TGTGCCAGCAGCTTATCCTATGGGGACAGGGGTGTTTACGAGCAGTACTTC. This translates into CASSLSYGDRGVYEQYF. The chain uses TRBV7-9 and TRBJ2-7; 10 bases agree with TRBD1. Germline CDR1 is SEHNR and CDR2 is FQNEAQ (reference sequence). V lost 2 bases to trimming and J lost 4 bases; unmatched junction nucleotides: 11. CDR3 length equals 17 residues.

Concerning this clonotype: One end of the junction fails to match germline, which may point to a read error. The chain employs TRBV28 and TRBJ2-5; tentative D call: TRBD2 (5 bases). This CDR3 contains 15 residues. Germline lookup yields CDR1 MDHEN and CDR2 SYDVKM. The CDR3 DNA reads TGTGCCGGCAGTTTGGTTGGCAGAGACTACAATGAGCAGTACTTC. Translation gives CAGSLVGRDYNEQYF.

This rearrangement joins TRBV6-6 to TRBJ2-1; TRBD2 aligns across 7 bases. Trimming cost V 5 bases and J 12 bases; bases outside gene matches: 7. From germline, CDR1 is MNHNY and CDR2 SVGAGI (reference sequence). The CDR3 is made up of 12 amino acids. CDR3 residues: CASSDPGGAQFF. For the CDR3, the DNA is TGTGCCAGCAGTGACCCGGGGGGAGCGCAGTTCTTC.

The V and J genes are TRBV6-2 or TRBV6-3 and TRBJ1-4; perhaps TRBD1 as D (6 bases). The germline V gene encodes CDR1 MNHEY and CDR2 SVGEGT. Trimming pared 6 bases from V and 5 bases from J, leaving 16 bases between. This CDR3 comprises 15 residues. The CDR3 DNA reads TGTGCCAGCAGCCTCCTCCGGGACATCAATGAAAAACTGTTTTTT. Its protein product is CASSLLRDINEKLFF.

Note on this clonotype: Since a much larger clone is just one base distant, this may be a read error. The CDR3 sequence is CASSLIGTGHYEQYF. CDR3 DNA sequence: TGTGCCAGCAGCCTTATTGGGACAGGCCACTACGAGCAGTACTTC. This chain joins TRBV7-2 and TRBJ2-7, with 8 bases identical to TRBD1. The germline gives CDR1 SGHTA, CDR2 FQGNSA. The V gene end was trimmed by 5 bases and the J gene end by 3 bases; junction bases not matched to a gene: 9. CDR3 length equals 15 residues.

This clonotype was observed a few times. The rearrangement joins TRBV5-1 to TRBJ2-3; tentative D call: TRBD1 (5 bases). The CDR3 spans 16 residues. V lost 1 base and J lost 0, with 12 bases in between. Per germline, CDR1 SGHRS and CDR2 YFSETQ. In nucleotides, the CDR3 is TGCGCCAGCAGCTTGTTTTCACAGGAGAGCACAGATACGCAGTATTTT. Protein: CASSLFSQESTDTQYF.

The V gene is TRBV24-1, the J gene TRBJ1-5; D may be TRBD1 (5 bases). CDR3 length equals 14 residues. The V and J ends lost 5 bases and 2 bases respectively, with 9 bases between them. Germline lookup yields CDR1 KGHDR and CDR2 SFDVKD. The CDR3 bases are TGTGCCACCAGTGCTGGGGGTCGCAATCAGCCCCAGCATTTT. Amino acids: CATSAGGRNQPQHF.

This clonotype was detected once. The chain couples TRBV11-2 to TRBJ2-7; 14 bases line up with TRBD2. The CDR3 length is 19 residues. V lost 3 bases, J lost 7 bases, and 17 bases stayed unmatched. Germline CDR1 reads SGHAT; CDR2 reads FQNNGV. The CDR3 protein is CASSFGHWGSTSGRGEQYF. DNA for the CDR3: TGTGCCAGCAGCTTTGGGCATTGGGGATCGACTAGCGGGAGGGGTGAGCAGTACTTC.

This sequence joins TRBV9 and TRBJ2-5, with D hard to call. Germline CDR1 reads SGDLS; CDR2 reads YYNGEE. This CDR3 has 17 residues. V lost 0 bases to trimming and J lost 2 bases, with 17 bases between them. The CDR3 protein is CASSVGAWESIQETQYF. The CDR3 DNA reads TGTGCCAGCAGCGTAGGGGCGTGGGAATCGATACAAGAGACCCAGTACTTC.

J is TRBJ1-5 and V is TRBV4-1, with D unclear. This CDR3 is built from 18 residues. CDR1 is MGHRA and CDR2 is YSYEKL in the germline V gene. V dropped 1 base and J dropped 0 bases, with 16 bases sitting between them. The CDR3 here is CASSQVPFTDSSNQPQHF. Written as DNA, the CDR3 is TGCGCCAGCAGCCAAGTCCCTTTTACAGATAGTAGCAATCAGCCCCAGCATTTT.

The J gene is TRBJ1-2, the V gene TRBV9; D is uncertain. V was clipped by 4 bases and J by 4 bases, with 17 bases between them. Germline V gives CDR1 SGDLS, CDR2 YYNGEE. This CDR3 region has 15 residues. Written as DNA, the CDR3 is TGTGCCAGCAGCCCCGTTTCGGGAGGCCCCTATGGCTACACCTTC. Protein product: CASSPVSGGPYGYTF.

CDR3 sequence reads: CASSADRGYNEQYF. The CDR3 coding sequence is TGTGCCAGCAGTGCGGACAGGGGGTACAATGAGCAGTACTTC. The chain links TRBV2 to TRBJ2-5; 10 bases are a match to TRBD1. After removal of 4 bases from V and 11 bases from J, the junction contained 10 bases not matched to a gene. Germline loops: CDR1 SNHLY, CDR2 FYNNEI. The CDR3 spans 14 residues.

This clonotype was counted ten times or more. V gene TRBV27 combines with J gene TRBJ2-3; 9 bases match TRBD2. The V segment lost 6 bases and the J segment 2 bases; nucleotides outside the gene matches: 6. Germline CDR1 and CDR2: MNHEY and SMNVEV (reference sequence). The CDR3 totals 15 residues. For the CDR3, the DNA is TGTGCCAGCAGCCCTCTAGCGGGACTCACAGATACGCAGTATTTT. Residues: CASSPLAGLTDTQYF.

The chain is built from TRBV12-3 or TRBV12-4 and TRBJ2-7; D possibly corresponds to TRBD2 (5 bases). The CDR3 extends over 14 amino acids. V lost 5 bases and J 7 bases, leaving 18 bases between the germline ends. CDR3 region: CASSPPGIVNEQYF. The CDR3, as DNA: TGTGCCAGCAGTCCCCCGGGGATAGTCAATGAGCAGTACTTC.

The V call is TRBV7-9, the J call TRBJ2-2; no clear D gene. The CDR3 is made up of 16 amino acids. Germline V lookup: CDR1 SEHNR, CDR2 FQNEAQ (reference sequence). V lost 5 bases and J 4 bases, leaving 17 bases between the germline ends. Here the CDR3 DNA reads TGTGCCAGCAGCACCCTGGACGGCAAGGGCACCGGGGAGCTGTTTTTT. It translates to CASSTLDGKGTGELFF. Full variable domain (missing parts from reference TRBV7-9 and TRBJ2-2): DTGVSQNPRHKITKRGQNVTFRCDPISEHNRLYWYRQTLGQGPEFLTYFQNEAQLEKSRLLSDRFSAERPKGSFSTLEIQRTEQGDSAMYLCASSTLDGKGTGELFFGEGSRLTVL.

V and J are TRBV28 and TRBJ2-1; D remains unclear. Germline V gives CDR1 MDHEN, CDR2 SYDVKM. The CDR3 sequence is 14 residues long. Trimming removed 3 bases at V and 8 bases at J, with 14 bases between. The CDR3 sequence is CASSFPHQGDEQFF. The DNA for the CDR3 is TGTGCCAGCAGTTTCCCCCACCAAGGAGATGAGCAGTTCTTC.